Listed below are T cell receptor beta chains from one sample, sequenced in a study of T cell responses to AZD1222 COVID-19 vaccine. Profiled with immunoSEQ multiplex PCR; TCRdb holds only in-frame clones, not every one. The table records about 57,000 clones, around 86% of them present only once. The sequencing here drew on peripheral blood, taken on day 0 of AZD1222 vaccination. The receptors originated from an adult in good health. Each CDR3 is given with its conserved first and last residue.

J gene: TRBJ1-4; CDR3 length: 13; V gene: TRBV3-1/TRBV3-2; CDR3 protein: CASSENRGEKLFF
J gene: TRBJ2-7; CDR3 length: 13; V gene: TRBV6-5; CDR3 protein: CASSLQGAWEQYF
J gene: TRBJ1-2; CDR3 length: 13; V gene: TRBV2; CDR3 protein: CASSSDGFYGYTF
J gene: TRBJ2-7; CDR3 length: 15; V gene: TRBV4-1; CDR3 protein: CASSQVGTSGDEQYF
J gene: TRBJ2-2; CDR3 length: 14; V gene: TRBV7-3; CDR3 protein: CASSSPAFTGELFF
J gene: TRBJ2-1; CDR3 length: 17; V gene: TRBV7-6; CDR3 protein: CASSLEGGAGSYNEQFF
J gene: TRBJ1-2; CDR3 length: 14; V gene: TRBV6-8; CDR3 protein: CASSRQGADYGYTF
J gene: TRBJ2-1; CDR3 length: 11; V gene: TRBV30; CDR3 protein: CAWSAPHEQFF
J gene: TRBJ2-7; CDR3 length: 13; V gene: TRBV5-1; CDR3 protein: CATRTDNSYEQYF
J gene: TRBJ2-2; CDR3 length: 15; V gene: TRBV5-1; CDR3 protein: CASSLDRANTGELFF
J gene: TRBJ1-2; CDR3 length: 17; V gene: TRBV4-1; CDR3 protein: CASSQVARGKANYGYTF
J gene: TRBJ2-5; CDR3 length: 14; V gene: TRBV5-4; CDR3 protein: CASSLEAGMETQYF
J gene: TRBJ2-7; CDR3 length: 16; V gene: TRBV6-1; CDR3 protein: CASSEARSGHSYEQYF
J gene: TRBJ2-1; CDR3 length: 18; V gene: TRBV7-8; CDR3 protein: CASSFTLAGGPLYNEQFF
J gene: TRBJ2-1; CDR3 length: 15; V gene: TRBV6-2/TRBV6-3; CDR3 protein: CASSQRFGVYNEQFF
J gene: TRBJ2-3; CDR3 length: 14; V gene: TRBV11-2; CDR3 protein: CASSPDRFSDTQYF
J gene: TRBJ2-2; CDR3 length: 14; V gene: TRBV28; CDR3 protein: CASKYRLGTGELFF
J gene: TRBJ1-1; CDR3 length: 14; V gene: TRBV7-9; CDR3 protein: CASGESLVGTEAFF
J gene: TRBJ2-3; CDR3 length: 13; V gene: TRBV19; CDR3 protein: CASSLREADTQYF
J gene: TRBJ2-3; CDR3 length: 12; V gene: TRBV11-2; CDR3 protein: CATGGRTDTQYF
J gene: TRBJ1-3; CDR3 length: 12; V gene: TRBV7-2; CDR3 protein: CASSISGNTIYF
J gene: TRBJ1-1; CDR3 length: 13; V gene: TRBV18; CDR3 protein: CASSFGTGVEAFF
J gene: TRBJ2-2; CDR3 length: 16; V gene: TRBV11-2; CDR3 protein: CASSLVRVTSAGELFF
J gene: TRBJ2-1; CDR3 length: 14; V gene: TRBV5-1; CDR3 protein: CASKSAGSDNEQFF
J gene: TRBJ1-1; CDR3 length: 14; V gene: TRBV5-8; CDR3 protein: CASSFRTGVDEAFF
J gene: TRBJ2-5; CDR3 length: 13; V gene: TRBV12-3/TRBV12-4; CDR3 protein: CASSFGLGETQYF
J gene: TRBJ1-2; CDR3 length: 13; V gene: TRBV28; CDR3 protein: CASTSGPYYGYTF